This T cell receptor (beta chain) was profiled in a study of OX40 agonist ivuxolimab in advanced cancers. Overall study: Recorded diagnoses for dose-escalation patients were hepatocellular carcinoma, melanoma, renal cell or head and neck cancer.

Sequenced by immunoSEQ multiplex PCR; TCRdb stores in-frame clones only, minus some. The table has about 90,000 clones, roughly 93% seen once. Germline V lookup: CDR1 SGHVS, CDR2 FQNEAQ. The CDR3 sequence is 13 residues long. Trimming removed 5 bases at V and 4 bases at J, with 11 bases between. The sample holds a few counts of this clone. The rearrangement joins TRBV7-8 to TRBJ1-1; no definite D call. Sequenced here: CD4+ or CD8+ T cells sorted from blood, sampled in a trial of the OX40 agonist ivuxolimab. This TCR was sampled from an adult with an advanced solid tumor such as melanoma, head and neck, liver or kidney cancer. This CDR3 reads CASSTLVVTEAFF. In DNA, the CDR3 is TGTGCCAGCAGCACTTTAGTCGTCACTGAAGCTTTCTTT.